This T cell receptor beta chain was found in a study of Ad26.COV2.S vaccination and SARS-CoV-2 variants. Only in-frame clones appear in the TCRdb table, and some are missing; sequencing was by immunoSEQ multiplex PCR. The table includes about 350,000 clones, about 88% detected once. Treatment defined: some 20 received Ad26.COV2.S at low or high dose, single or two shots; about 5 received placebo; per-sample allocation not given. Following the first vaccine or placebo injection, samples were taken on day 63. In germline, CDR1 is SGHDT, CDR2 YYEEEE. Trimming cost V 4 bases and J 4 bases, with 18 bases left between them. The CDR3 length is 16 residues.

The genes are TRBV5-6 and TRBJ2-1, with D possibly matching TRBD2 (6 bases). The receptor's source is a person between 18 and 60 years old who received the Ad26.COV2.S COVID-19 vaccine or a placebo. Sequencing was performed on peripheral blood, taken in a trial of Ad26.COV2.S vaccine versus placebo. This chain's CDR3 is CASSDLGAGKYNEQFF. The DNA of the CDR3 is TGTGCCAGCAGCGATCTCGGAGCGGGTAAATACAATGAGCAGTTCTTC.